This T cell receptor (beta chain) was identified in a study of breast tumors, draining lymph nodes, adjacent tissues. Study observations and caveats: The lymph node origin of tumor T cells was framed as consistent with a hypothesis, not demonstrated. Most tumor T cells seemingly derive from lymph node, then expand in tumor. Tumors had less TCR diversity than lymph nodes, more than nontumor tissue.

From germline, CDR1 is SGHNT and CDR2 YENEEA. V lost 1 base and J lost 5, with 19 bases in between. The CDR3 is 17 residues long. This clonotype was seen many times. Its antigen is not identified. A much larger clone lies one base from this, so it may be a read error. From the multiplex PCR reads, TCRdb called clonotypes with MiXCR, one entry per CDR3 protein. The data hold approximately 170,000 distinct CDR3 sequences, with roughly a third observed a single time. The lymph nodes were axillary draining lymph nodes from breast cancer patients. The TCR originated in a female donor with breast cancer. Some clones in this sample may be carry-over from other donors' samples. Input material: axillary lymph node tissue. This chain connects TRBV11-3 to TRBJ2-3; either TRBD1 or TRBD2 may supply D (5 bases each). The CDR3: CASSLARGAVSGDTQYF. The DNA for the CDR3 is TGTGCCAGCAGCTTAGCTCGGGGCGCCGTTAGTGGAGATACGCAGTATTTT.